This record concerns one T cell receptor beta chain sequence. Its antigen remains unknown. There are 15 residues in the CDR3. V lost 3 bases to trimming and J lost 2 bases; unmatched junction nucleotides: 7. Germline V lookup: CDR1 SGHRS, CDR2 YFSETQ. The sample belongs to a study of T cell responses to AZD1222 COVID-19 vaccine. The protocol was immunoSEQ multiplex PCR, while the TCRdb copy is restricted to in-frame clones and leaves out a portion. The sample has tens of thousands of clones, 75% to 95% seen once. Study-wide results and caveats: It was only after the peak T cell response that any repertoires were sampled. Just a handful of people given AZD1222 tested seropositive at baseline. White British donors predominated, females outnumbered males, and clonal diversity was possibly underestimated. Spike-specific TCR breadth and depth grew following two AZD1222 doses.

This TCR was recovered from an adult who received the MenACWY meningococcal vaccine as a control. This chain uses TRBV5-1 with TRBJ2-7, with 8 bases aligning to TRBD1. The sample in question was peripheral blood, obtained 28 days after the second dose of the MenACWY control vaccine. The CDR3 nucleotides are TGCGCCAGCAGCTCGGGACAGGCGAACCCCTACGAGCAGTACTTC. It translates to CASSSGQANPYEQYF.